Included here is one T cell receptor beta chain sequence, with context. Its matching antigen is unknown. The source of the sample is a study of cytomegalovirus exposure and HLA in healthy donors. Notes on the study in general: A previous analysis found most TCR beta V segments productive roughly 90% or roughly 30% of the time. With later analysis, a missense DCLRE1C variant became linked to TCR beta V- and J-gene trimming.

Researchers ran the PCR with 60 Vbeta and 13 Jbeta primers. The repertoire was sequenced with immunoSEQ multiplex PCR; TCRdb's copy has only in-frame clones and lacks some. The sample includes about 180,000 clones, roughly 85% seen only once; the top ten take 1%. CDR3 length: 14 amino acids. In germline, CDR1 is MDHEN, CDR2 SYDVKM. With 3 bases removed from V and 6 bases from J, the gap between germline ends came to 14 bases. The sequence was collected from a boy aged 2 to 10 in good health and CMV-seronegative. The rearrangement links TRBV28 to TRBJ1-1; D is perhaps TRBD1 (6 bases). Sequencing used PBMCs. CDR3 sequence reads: CASSLTGFRAEAFF. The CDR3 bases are TGTGCCAGCAGTTTGACAGGCTTTAGGGCTGAAGCTTTCTTT.